The sequence of this TCR beta chain was determined in a study of cytomegalovirus exposure and HLA in healthy donors. Study-level information: Later, an analysis reported that the 95 to 150 validation repertoires had used the same platform as the roughly 680 first-cohort repertoires.

Sequencing was performed with immunoSEQ multiplex PCR; in TCRdb, only in-frame clones are kept and a portion is missing. The sample lists roughly 300,000 clones, around 87% occurring once. Germline V CDR1 and CDR2: MDHEN, SYDVKM. Between the trimmed V and J ends, which lost 8 bases and 6 bases, there was a span of 13 bases. CDR3 length equals 12 residues. The specimen was PBMCs. The clonotype originates from a woman aged 18 to 35 in good health and CMV-seronegative. V usage is TRBV28 and J usage is TRBJ2-5, with D possibly being TRBD2 (6 bases). In DNA form, the CDR3 reads TGTGCCAGCGGAGGGACCCGGAAGACCCAGTACTTC. As protein: CASGGTRKTQYF. Variable domain in full (rest from reference TRBV28 and TRBJ2-5): DVKVTQSSRYLVKRTGEKVFLECVQDMDHENMFWYRQDPGLGLRLIYFSYDVKMKEKGDIPEGYSVSREKKERFSLILESASTNQTSMYLCASGGTRKTQYFGPGTRLLVL.